Listed below are T cell receptor beta chains from one sample, sequenced in a study of cytomegalovirus exposure and HLA in healthy donors. Data came from immunoSEQ multiplex PCR; TCRdb stores just in-frame clones and leaves some out. The table has approximately 150,000 clones, over 60% seen once; the top ten hold 1.5% to 2%. Input material: PBMCs. The source of these receptors is a young woman in good health and CMV-seronegative. Each CDR3 is given with its conserved first and last residue. D genes are given only for firm matches. Only some rows state a clone size, as once, few, many or a class for expanded clones.

J gene: TRBJ2-2; clone size: NA; V gene: TRBV19; D gene: NA; CDR3 DNA: TGTGCCAGTAGTCCCCCTAGGGGGGGACTGACATTCGCCGGGGAGCTGTTTTTT; CDR3 protein: CASSPPRGGLTFAGELFF
J gene: TRBJ1-2; clone size: once; V gene: TRBV6-5; D gene: NA; CDR3 DNA: TGTGCCAGCAGCTCTCCACCCTCCTCACTCTTC; CDR3 protein: CASSSPPSSLF
J gene: TRBJ1-6; clone size: NA; V gene: TRBV5-1; D gene: TRBD1; CDR3 DNA: TGCGCCAGCAGCTGGACAGGCCCCCCGAGGAGCTCCTATAATTCACCCCTCCACTTT; CDR3 protein: CASSWTGPPRSSYNSPLHF
J gene: TRBJ2-3; clone size: NA; V gene: TRBV28; D gene: TRBD2; CDR3 DNA: TGTGCCATCCAGGCTGGGAGCGGGGTGGATACGCAGTATTTT; CDR3 protein: CAIQAGSGVDTQYF
J gene: TRBJ1-3; clone size: NA; V gene: TRBV18; D gene: NA; CDR3 DNA: TGTGCCAGCTCAGGGGGCGCGTCAGGAAACACCATATATTTT; CDR3 protein: CASSGGASGNTIYF
J gene: TRBJ2-5; clone size: few; V gene: TRBV29-1; D gene: TRBD2; CDR3 DNA: TGCAGCGTTGAATCGGGGACTAGCCGGGGTAAAGAGACCCAGTACTTC; CDR3 protein: CSVESGTSRGKETQYF
J gene: TRBJ2-2; clone size: NA; V gene: TRBV18; D gene: NA; CDR3 DNA: TGTGCCAGCTCATCCGGGGGTCCCACCGGGGAGCTGTTTTTT; CDR3 protein: CASSSGGPTGELFF
J gene: TRBJ1-5; clone size: NA; V gene: TRBV18; D gene: NA; CDR3 DNA: TGTGCCAGCTCACCGAGTAAGAATCAGCCCCAGCATTTT; CDR3 protein: CASSPSKNQPQHF
J gene: TRBJ2-2; clone size: NA; V gene: TRBV6-5; D gene: NA; CDR3 DNA: TGTGCCAGCAGTTACAGGGGAGGGGAGCTGTTTTTT; CDR3 protein: CASSYRGGELFF
J gene: TRBJ2-1; clone size: few; V gene: TRBV7-2; D gene: TRBD1; CDR3 DNA: TGTGCCAGCACCCCGGGACAGCAAAGCTACAATGAGCAGTTCTTC; CDR3 protein: CASTPGQQSYNEQFF
J gene: TRBJ2-5; clone size: NA; V gene: TRBV5-4; D gene: TRBD2; CDR3 DNA: TGTGCCAGCAGCTTGAGACTAGCGGGGGAAGAGACCCAGTACTTC; CDR3 protein: CASSLRLAGEETQYF
J gene: TRBJ1-2; clone size: few; V gene: TRBV5-1; D gene: NA; CDR3 DNA: TGCGCCAGCAGCTTGGGACAGTTTGGCGGCTACACCTTC; CDR3 protein: CASSLGQFGGYTF
J gene: TRBJ2-7; clone size: once; V gene: TRBV5-1; D gene: NA; CDR3 DNA: TGCGCCAGCAGCTTGGCTGACAGATACTACGAGCAGTACTTC; CDR3 protein: CASSLADRYYEQYF
J gene: TRBJ2-1; clone size: few; V gene: TRBV9; D gene: NA; CDR3 DNA: TGTGCCAGCAGCCCCACGGGGGACCCAAAATCTCACAAAGAGCAGTTCTTC; CDR3 protein: CASSPTGDPKSHKEQFF
J gene: TRBJ1-3; clone size: NA; V gene: TRBV7-7; D gene: NA; CDR3 DNA: TGTGCCAGCAGCGCGGGACCTTCAAACACCATATATTTT; CDR3 protein: CASSAGPSNTIYF
J gene: TRBJ1-3; clone size: NA; V gene: TRBV5-1; D gene: NA; CDR3 DNA: TGCGCCAGCAGCTTAGCCACTGGAAACACCATATATTTT; CDR3 protein: CASSLATGNTIYF
J gene: TRBJ2-7; clone size: few; V gene: TRBV9; D gene: TRBD2; CDR3 DNA: TGTGCCAGCAGCGTAGAGGGGCGGGGGGCTATTGACGAGCAGTACTTC; CDR3 protein: CASSVEGRGAIDEQYF
J gene: TRBJ1-2; clone size: NA; V gene: TRBV19; D gene: NA; CDR3 DNA: TGTGCCAGTAGTACTACCGGGGGGCGCGGCTATGGCTACACCTTC; CDR3 protein: CASSTTGGRGYGYTF
J gene: TRBJ2-7; clone size: NA; V gene: TRBV28; D gene: TRBD2; CDR3 DNA: TGTGCCAGCAGTAAAATAGCGGGGGGGCTTGAGCAGTACTTC; CDR3 protein: CASSKIAGGLEQYF
J gene: TRBJ1-5; clone size: NA; V gene: TRBV5-1; D gene: TRBD1; CDR3 DNA: TGCGCCAGCAGCTTACAGGGGCATAGCAATCAGCCCCAGCATTTT; CDR3 protein: CASSLQGHSNQPQHF
J gene: TRBJ2-5; clone size: NA; V gene: TRBV5-1; D gene: NA; CDR3 DNA: TGCGCCAGCAGCAACGAACAGAAGACCCAGTACTTC; CDR3 protein: CASSNEQKTQYF
J gene: TRBJ2-2; clone size: few; V gene: TRBV4-2; D gene: NA; CDR3 DNA: TGTGCCAGCAGCCGGGCACTGAACACCGGGGAGCTGTTTTTT; CDR3 protein: CASSRALNTGELFF
J gene: TRBJ2-1; clone size: NA; V gene: TRBV4-3; D gene: TRBD1; CDR3 DNA: TGCGCCAGCAGCCAAGGAGACAGGGGCAATGAGCAGTTCTTC; CDR3 protein: CASSQGDRGNEQFF
J gene: TRBJ1-4; clone size: NA; V gene: TRBV6-5; D gene: NA; CDR3 DNA: TGTGCCAGCAGCCACACCAGGACAGAAAATGAAAAACTGTTTTTT; CDR3 protein: CASSHTRTENEKLFF
J gene: TRBJ1-1; clone size: NA; V gene: TRBV11-3; D gene: NA; CDR3 DNA: TGTGCCAGCAGCTTAAACACAGGGTTTATGGGACCTGCCCTAATCGAAGCTTTCTTT; CDR3 protein: CASSLNTGFMGPALIEAFF
J gene: TRBJ2-5; clone size: NA; V gene: TRBV7-8; D gene: TRBD2; CDR3 DNA: TGTGCCAGCAGCTTGGGGGGGACTAGCGGGAGTCAGGGAGAGACCCAGTACTTC; CDR3 protein: CASSLGGTSGSQGETQYF
J gene: TRBJ2-7; clone size: NA; V gene: TRBV7-2; D gene: TRBD2; CDR3 DNA: TGTGCCAGCAGCAAAACTAGCGGGGGGGGAGCCGTTAGGGAGCAGTACTTC; CDR3 protein: CASSKTSGGGAVREQYF
J gene: TRBJ2-1; clone size: few; V gene: TRBV4-3; D gene: NA; CDR3 DNA: TGCGCCAGCAGCCAAGATGGAGGGAATGAGCAGTTCTTC; CDR3 protein: CASSQDGGNEQFF
J gene: TRBJ1-1; clone size: once; V gene: TRBV7-3; D gene: NA; CDR3 DNA: TGTGCCAGCAGCTTCCAGGAGAACACTGAAGCTTTCTTT; CDR3 protein: CASSFQENTEAFF
J gene: TRBJ1-2; clone size: few; V gene: TRBV14; D gene: NA; CDR3 DNA: TGTGCCAGCAGCCTTTTACAGGGAAAAGGGAACTATGGCTACACCTTC; CDR3 protein: CASSLLQGKGNYGYTF
J gene: TRBJ2-3; clone size: few; V gene: TRBV5-1; D gene: NA; CDR3 DNA: TGCGCCAGCAGCCAAAGCTCAGGGGCTAGCACAGATACGCAGTATTTT; CDR3 protein: CASSQSSGASTDTQYF
J gene: TRBJ2-7; clone size: few; V gene: TRBV2; D gene: TRBD1; CDR3 DNA: TGTGCCAGCAGTCAAACAGGGGGCAACGAGCAGTACTTC; CDR3 protein: CASSQTGGNEQYF
J gene: TRBJ1-6; clone size: NA; V gene: TRBV5-1; D gene: NA; CDR3 DNA: TGCGCCAGCAGCTTGAAAGTACTGGGAGGTAATTCACCCCTCCACTTT; CDR3 protein: CASSLKVLGGNSPLHF
J gene: TRBJ2-1; clone size: NA; V gene: TRBV10-3; D gene: NA; CDR3 DNA: TGTGCCATCAGTGAGTCGGCAGGGGTAACCTACAATGAGCAGTTCTTC; CDR3 protein: CAISESAGVTYNEQFF
J gene: TRBJ2-2; clone size: NA; V gene: TRBV18; D gene: TRBD1; CDR3 DNA: TGTGCCAGCTCACGTCTGGGACAGAACGGGGAGCTGTTTTTT; CDR3 protein: CASSRLGQNGELFF
J gene: TRBJ1-2; clone size: few; V gene: TRBV25-1; D gene: NA; CDR3 DNA: TGTGCCAGCAGTGAACAGGGTCGAGGCTATGGCTACACCTTC; CDR3 protein: CASSEQGRGYGYTF
J gene: TRBJ2-1; clone size: NA; V gene: TRBV28; D gene: TRBD2; CDR3 DNA: TGTGCCAGCAGTAGCGGGGCAAGCTCCTACAATGAGCAGTTCTTC; CDR3 protein: CASSSGASSYNEQFF
J gene: TRBJ2-3; clone size: NA; V gene: TRBV5-1; D gene: TRBD2; CDR3 DNA: TGCGCCAGCAGCTTGGGAGGCGGGAGGGCCACAGATACGCAGTATTTT; CDR3 protein: CASSLGGGRATDTQYF
J gene: TRBJ1-1; clone size: NA; V gene: TRBV6-5; D gene: NA; CDR3 DNA: TGTGCCAGCAGGGGGGGGCGAGGGAGGACTGAAGCTTTCTTT; CDR3 protein: CASRGGRGRTEAFF
J gene: TRBJ2-1; clone size: NA; V gene: TRBV11-2; D gene: NA; CDR3 DNA: TGTGCCAGCAGCCCCGACTGGCGGAACAATGAGCAGTTCTTC; CDR3 protein: CASSPDWRNNEQFF
J gene: TRBJ2-1; clone size: NA; V gene: TRBV6-6; D gene: TRBD2; CDR3 DNA: TGTGCCAGCAGTGAGCGGGAACGATTCGATGAGCAGTTCTTC; CDR3 protein: CASSERERFDEQFF
J gene: TRBJ1-1; clone size: NA; V gene: TRBV18; D gene: NA; CDR3 DNA: TGTGCCAGCTCACCAGAGTGGAGGGCAGTCACTGAAGCTTTCTTT; CDR3 protein: CASSPEWRAVTEAFF
J gene: TRBJ1-1; clone size: once; V gene: TRBV7-9; D gene: NA; CDR3 DNA: TGTGCCAGCAGCCCCCGGACAGCTTATGGCACTGAAGCTTTCTTT; CDR3 protein: CASSPRTAYGTEAFF
J gene: TRBJ2-5; clone size: NA; V gene: TRBV10-2; D gene: NA; CDR3 DNA: TGCGCCAGCAGACATGGGGCGGGAACAGGCGAGACCCAGTACTTC; CDR3 protein: CASRHGAGTGETQYF
J gene: TRBJ2-1; clone size: NA; V gene: TRBV5-1; D gene: TRBD2; CDR3 DNA: TGCGCCAGCAGCTTGGCCCCGACTAGCGGGAGGAATGAGCAGTTCTTC; CDR3 protein: CASSLAPTSGRNEQFF
J gene: TRBJ2-7; clone size: NA; V gene: TRBV6-5; D gene: NA; CDR3 DNA: TGTGCCAGCAGTTACTCAGGGGCAGGGTCCGAGCAGTACTTC; CDR3 protein: CASSYSGAGSEQYF
J gene: TRBJ2-1; clone size: NA; V gene: TRBV7-9; D gene: NA; CDR3 DNA: TGTGCCAGCAGCTTCCCGGGAGAACAGTTCTTC; CDR3 protein: CASSFPGEQFF